These 21 T cell receptor beta chains came from one sample sequenced in a study of shared clonotypes between healthy human individuals. Profiling relied on immunoSEQ multiplex PCR, and the TCRdb table lists in-frame clones only, not all of them. The table shows about 2.4 million clones, with just over 90% occurring only once. The sequencing input was naive CD4+ T cells sorted from blood. As to subset: CD45RA+ positively selected. The origin of the receptors is a man younger than 30 in good health.

The chain uses TRBV19 and TRBJ2-5; TRBD2 aligns across 12 bases. Germline CDR1 reads LNHDA; CDR2 reads SQIVND (reference sequence). V dropped 7 bases and J dropped 2; count of bases not matched to a gene: 5. The length of the CDR3 is 15 residues. As DNA, the CDR3 is TGTGCCAGTACCCGACTAGCGGGAGAGCAAGAGACCCAGTACTTC. It yields the protein CASTRLAGEQETQYF.

The CDR3 nucleotides read TGTGCCTGGAGTGTAATGGCTAATGGAAACACCATATATTTT. It translates to CAWSVMANGNTIYF. The V call is TRBV30, the J call TRBJ1-3; no definite D call. Germline CDR1 GTSNPN, CDR2 SVGIG (reference sequence). The CDR3 is 14 residues long. V was pared by 0 bases and J by 3 bases, with 9 bases between.

This chain joins TRBV7-9 and TRBJ1-1; D unclear. Germline V CDR1 and CDR2: SEHNR, FQNEAQ (reference sequence). CDR3 length: 13 residues. V was pared by 9 bases and J by 0 bases, with 11 bases between. The CDR3 DNA sequence: TGTGCCAGTTTGGGAAGGCTGAACACTGAAGCTTTCTTT. Translated: CASLGRLNTEAFF.

This sequence joins TRBV30 and TRBJ2-2, with 14 bases aligning to TRBD2. This CDR3 is built from 15 residues. Germline CDR1 and CDR2: GTSNPN and SVGIG (reference sequence). J was trimmed by 6 bases and V by 5 bases; bases with no gene match: 5. CDR3: CAWVGTSGRAGELFF. DNA of the CDR3: TGTGCCTGGGTCGGGACTAGCGGGAGAGCCGGGGAGCTGTTTTTT.

This rearrangement joins TRBV5-1 to TRBJ2-7, with a tentative D call TRBD1 (5 bases). CDR1 SGHRS and CDR2 YFSETQ come from the germline V gene. Trimming removed 2 bases from V and 7 bases from J, with 22 bases in between. CDR3 length equals 16 residues. The CDR3 DNA reads TGCGCCAGCAGCTTAAGGGGCGCCGCCCTTTATGCTGAGCAGTACTTC. It translates to CASSLRGAALYAEQYF.

This clone was picked up one time. The rearrangement links TRBV14 to TRBJ2-7; 7 nucleotides agree with TRBD1. Germline trimming cut 4 bases from V and 6 bases from J; bases unmatched to any gene: 6. CDR1 SGHDN and CDR2 FVKESK come from the germline V gene. The CDR3 consists of 13 residues. The CDR3 region has the DNA TGTGCCAGCAGCCCTAGACAGGGCTCCGAGCAGTACTTC. Protein: CASSPRQGSEQYF.

This clone was observed once. The rearrangement joins TRBV14 to TRBJ1-2; 7 positions agree with TRBD1. This CDR3 spans 15 amino acids. Germline V gene sequence: CDR1 SGHDN, CDR2 FVKESK. V dropped 3 bases and J dropped 0; count of bases not matched to a gene: 4. This CDR3 is CASSQDRPTNYGYTF. CDR3 nucleotide sequence: TGTGCCAGCAGCCAGGACAGGCCGACTAACTATGGCTACACCTTC. The entire variable domain, with the rest obtained from reference TRBV14 and TRBJ1-2, is as follows: EAGVTQFPSHSVIEKGQTVTLRCDPISGHDNLYWYRRVMGKEIKFLLHFVKESKQDESGMPNNRFLAERTGGTYSTLKVQPAELEDSGVYFCASSQDRPTNYGYTFGSGTRLTVV.

This clone was seen once. The CDR3 sequence is CSANRGNSEAFF. CDR3 coding DNA: TGCAGCGCCAACCGGGGCAACTCAGAAGCTTTCTTT. The chain links TRBV29-1 to TRBJ1-1, with D maybe TRBD1 (5 bases). The germline V and J ends were trimmed by 7 bases and 8 bases, with 17 bases remaining between them. The CDR3 is 12 amino acids. Germline V gene sequence: CDR1 SQVTM, CDR2 ANQGSEA.

The rearrangement links TRBV7-8 to TRBJ2-5; 10 bases agree with TRBD2. The CDR3 spans 17 residues. J was trimmed by 5 bases and V by 5 bases; bases with no gene match: 14. CDR1 is SGHVS and CDR2 is FQNEAQ in the germline V gene. CDR3 DNA sequence: TGTGCCAGCAGCCCTCACCAGACTAGCGGGCGGGGGGAGACCCAGTACTTC. This translates into CASSPHQTSGRGETQYF.

In DNA form, the CDR3 reads TGTGCCAGCTCACCACGCCTCTCAGGTGCCTACGAGCAGTACTTC. This codes for CASSPRLSGAYEQYF. This sequence joins TRBV18 and TRBJ2-7, with unresolved D. CDR3 size: 15 residues. Per the germline V gene, CDR1 is KGHSH and CDR2 is LQKENI. V was trimmed by 1 base and J by 2 bases, leaving 12 bases between them.

Note on this clone: Additional DNA sequences in this sample encode the identical CDR3. This rearrangement joins TRBV4-3 to TRBJ2-3; D is unclear. Germline loops: CDR1 LGHNA, CDR2 YSLEER. The germline V and J ends were trimmed by 0 bases and 1 base, with 8 bases remaining between them. The CDR3 covers 15 residues. Here the CDR3 reads CASSQDGSGTDTQYF. The CDR3 nucleotides are TGCGCCAGCAGCCAAGACGGTTCGGGCACAGATACGCAGTATTTT.

The chain recombines TRBV11-2 with TRBJ2-7, with TRBD2 identical over 14 bases. The length of the CDR3 is 16 residues. Per the germline V gene, CDR1 is SGHAT and CDR2 is FQNNGV. J lost 6 bases, V lost 0 bases, and 4 bases had no gene match. DNA of the CDR3: TGTGCCAGCAGCTTAGAGGGACTAGCGGGAGTTGGCGAGCAGTACTTC. The encoded protein is CASSLEGLAGVGEQYF.

The genes are TRBV11-3 and TRBJ2-5, with 12 nucleotides matching TRBD2. Trimming at V came to 5 bases and at J to 7 bases, leaving 8 bases not matched to a gene. CDR3 size: 15 residues. Germline CDR1 is SGHNT and CDR2 is YENEEA. In nucleotides, the CDR3 is TGTGCCAGCAGCCATGGACTAGCGGGGCCCGGGACCCAGTACTTC. Encoded protein: CASSHGLAGPGTQYF.

As to this clone: Within the sample, other DNA sequences also encode this same CDR3. V gene TRBV5-1 combines with J gene TRBJ2-3; D is undetermined. This CDR3 is built from 12 residues. The germline V gene encodes CDR1 SGHRS and CDR2 YFSETQ. Trimming shortened V by 4 bases and J by 1 base, and 4 bases separated the two germline ends. CDR3 DNA sequence: TGCGCCAGCAGCGGGGGCACAGATACGCAGTATTTT. Translated, it gives CASSGGTDTQYF.

This clone appeared a few times. The chain carries TRBV11-3 and TRBJ2-5, with D unresolved. CDR1 and CDR2 (germline): SGHNT, YENEEA. The CDR3 is made up of 13 amino acids. The V end was cut by 5 bases, the J end by 1 base, with 8 bases between. Written as DNA, the CDR3 is TGTGCCAGCAGCCGGGCCGCCCAAGAGACCCAGTACTTC. Amino acid sequence: CASSRAAQETQYF.

V and J are TRBV6-6 and TRBJ2-2; D remains unclear. V was shortened by 6 bases and J by 2 bases, with 16 bases between the two germline ends. This CDR3 spans 16 amino acids. From germline, CDR1 is MNHNY and CDR2 SVGAGI (reference sequence). CDR3 bases: TGTGCCAGCAGCAGAAGTAGGCAGCTTAACACCGGGGAGCTGTTTTTT. This sequence encodes CASSRSRQLNTGELFF.

As concerns this clone: Its ends do not fully match the called genes, so a read error is possible. This chain links TRBV25-1 with TRBJ2-2, with unresolved D. Germline CDR1 and CDR2: MGHDK and SYGVNS. This CDR3 comprises 15 residues. The CDR3 sequence: CAGSETAWVNGELFF. The CDR3 DNA reads TGTGCCGGCAGTGAGACCGCCTGGGTGAACGGGGAGCTGTTTTTT. Looking up the rest from reference TRBV25-1 and TRBJ2-2 gives the full variable domain: EADIYQTPRYLVIGTGKKITLECSQTMGHDKMYWYQQDPGMELHLIHYSYGVNSTEKGDLSSESTVSRIRTEHFPLTLESARPSHTSQYLCAGSETAWVNGELFFGEGSRLTVL.

The chain carries TRBV2 and TRBJ2-2; 7 bases match TRBD1. Germline CDR1 and CDR2: SNHLY and FYNNEI. This CDR3 comprises 15 residues. The trim removed 4 bases at V and 3 bases at J, leaving 5 bases unmatched. The CDR3 DNA sequence: TGTGCCAGCAGTGGGGGACAGCTCGACACCGGGGAGCTGTTTTTT. Translating gives CASSGGQLDTGELFF.

The V gene is TRBV6-1, the J gene TRBJ2-2, with D possibly matching TRBD2 (7 bases). V gave up 5 bases and J gave up 9 bases, with 16 bases separating them. The CDR3 has 14 residues. The V gene's germline CDR1 is MNHNS and CDR2 SASEGT. CDR3 region: CASSNTGGRRELFF. Written as DNA, the CDR3 is TGTGCCAGCAGTAATACGGGGGGCCGCCGGGAGCTGTTTTTT.

V and J are TRBV18 and TRBJ2-5; 11 bases agree with TRBD2. Trimming at V came to 1 base and at J to 4 bases, leaving 2 bases not matched to a gene. CDR3 size: 15 residues. The germline V gene has CDR1 KGHSH and CDR2 LQKENI. The CDR3 sequence: CASSPLAGGLETQYF. The CDR3 DNA follows: TGTGCCAGCTCACCACTAGCGGGAGGGCTAGAGACCCAGTACTTC.

The chain employs TRBV4-3 and TRBJ2-1, with 8 bases lining up with TRBD1. The CDR3 sequence is 16 residues long. After removal of 0 bases from V and 8 bases from J, the junction contained 9 bases not matched to a gene. Germline CDR1 and CDR2: LGHNA and YSLEER. CDR3 nucleotide sequence: TGCGCCAGCAGCCAAGAACACGCGGCAGGGGGCGATGAGCAGTTCTTC. It specifies CASSQEHAAGGDEQFF.